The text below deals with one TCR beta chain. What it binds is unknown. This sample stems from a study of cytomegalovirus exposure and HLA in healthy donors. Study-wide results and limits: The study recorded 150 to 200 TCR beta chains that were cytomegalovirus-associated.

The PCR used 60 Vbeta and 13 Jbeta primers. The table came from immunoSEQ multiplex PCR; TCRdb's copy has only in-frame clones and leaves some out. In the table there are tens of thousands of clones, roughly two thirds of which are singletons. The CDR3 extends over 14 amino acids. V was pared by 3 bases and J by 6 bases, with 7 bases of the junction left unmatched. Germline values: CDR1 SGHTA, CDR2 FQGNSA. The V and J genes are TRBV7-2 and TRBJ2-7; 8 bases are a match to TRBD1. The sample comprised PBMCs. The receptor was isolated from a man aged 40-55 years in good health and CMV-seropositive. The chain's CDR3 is CASSFGQGGREQYF. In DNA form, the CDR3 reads TGTGCCAGCAGCTTCGGACAGGGCGGGCGCGAGCAGTACTTC.